The present T cell receptor (beta chain) was sequenced within a study of T-cell memory formation after mild COVID-19. Constant-segment-primed 5'RACE gave TCR alpha and TCR beta cDNA libraries with sample barcodes and UMIs. TCRdb fed the 5' RACE reads into MiXCR, producing one record per CDR3 protein. The data hold about 13,000 distinct CDR3 sequences, with 15% to 20% observed a single time. Many counts were recorded for this clonotype. The origin of this receptor is a man aged 18-30 years who had mild COVID-19 (a few samples of this study predate the infection). Cell type and time point are not known. The source material was PBMCs or a T cell subset sorted from them (not recorded which).

The CDR3, as DNA: TGTGCCAGCAGCCTAGGGACTAGCACCCTCACAGATACGCAGTATTTT. It specifies CASSLGTSTLTDTQYF. The chain uses TRBV11-2 and TRBJ2-3; 9 bases match TRBD2. Germline lookup yields CDR1 SGHAT and CDR2 FQNNGV. This CDR3 comprises 16 residues. The trim removed 5 bases at V and 2 bases at J, leaving 8 bases unmatched.